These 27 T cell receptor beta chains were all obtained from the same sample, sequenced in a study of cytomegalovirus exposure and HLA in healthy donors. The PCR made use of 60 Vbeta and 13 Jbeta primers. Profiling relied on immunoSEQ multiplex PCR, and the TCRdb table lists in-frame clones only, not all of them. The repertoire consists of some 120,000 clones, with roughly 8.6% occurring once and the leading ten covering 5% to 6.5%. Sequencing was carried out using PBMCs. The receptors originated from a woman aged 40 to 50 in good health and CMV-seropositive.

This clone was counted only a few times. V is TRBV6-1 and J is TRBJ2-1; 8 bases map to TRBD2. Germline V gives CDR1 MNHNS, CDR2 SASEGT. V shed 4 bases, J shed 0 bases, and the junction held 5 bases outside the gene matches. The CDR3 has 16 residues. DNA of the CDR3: TGTGCCAGCAGTGGACTCAGCGGGAGCTCCTACAATGAGCAGTTCTTC. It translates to CASSGLSGSSYNEQFF.

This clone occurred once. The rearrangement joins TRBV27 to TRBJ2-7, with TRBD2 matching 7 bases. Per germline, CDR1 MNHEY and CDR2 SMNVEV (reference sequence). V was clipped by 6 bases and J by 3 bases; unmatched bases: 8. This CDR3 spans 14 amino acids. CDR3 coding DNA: TGTGCCAGCAGACGTCGGGGGGACGGCTACGAGCAGTACTTC. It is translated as CASRRRGDGYEQYF.

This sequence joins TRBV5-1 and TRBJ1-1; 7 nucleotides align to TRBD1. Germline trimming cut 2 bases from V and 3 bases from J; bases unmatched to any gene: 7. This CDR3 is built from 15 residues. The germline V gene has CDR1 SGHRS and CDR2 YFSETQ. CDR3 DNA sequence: TGCGCCAGCAGCTTAGACAGGGTCGAGGACACTGAAGCTTTCTTT. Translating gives CASSLDRVEDTEAFF. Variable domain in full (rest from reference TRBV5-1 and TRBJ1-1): KAGVTQTPRYLIKTRGQQVTLSCSPISGHRSVSWYQQTPGQGLQFLFEYFSETQRNKGNFPGRFSGRQFSNSRSEMNVSTLELGDSALYLCASSLDRVEDTEAFFGQGTRLTVV.

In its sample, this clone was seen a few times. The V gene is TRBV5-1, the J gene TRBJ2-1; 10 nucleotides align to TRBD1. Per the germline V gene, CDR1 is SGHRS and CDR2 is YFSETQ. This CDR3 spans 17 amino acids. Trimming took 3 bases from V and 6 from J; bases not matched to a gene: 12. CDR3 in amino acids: CASSWSVGTGVINEQFF. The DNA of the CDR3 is TGCGCCAGCAGCTGGAGCGTTGGGACAGGGGTAATCAATGAGCAGTTCTTC.

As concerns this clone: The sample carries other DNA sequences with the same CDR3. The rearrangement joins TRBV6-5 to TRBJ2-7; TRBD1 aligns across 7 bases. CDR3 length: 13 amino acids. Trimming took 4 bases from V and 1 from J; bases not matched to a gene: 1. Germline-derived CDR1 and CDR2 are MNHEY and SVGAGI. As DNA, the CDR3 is TGTGCCAGCAGTTCGACAGGGTCCTACGAGCAGTACTTC. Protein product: CASSSTGSYEQYF.

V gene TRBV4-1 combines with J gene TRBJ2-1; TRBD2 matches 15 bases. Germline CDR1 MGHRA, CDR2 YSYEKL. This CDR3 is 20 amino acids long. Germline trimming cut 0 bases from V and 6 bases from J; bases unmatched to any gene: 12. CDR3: CASSQDGPGLAGGHGNEQFF. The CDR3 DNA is TGCGCCAGCAGCCAAGATGGGCCCGGACTAGCGGGGGGGCACGGCAATGAGCAGTTCTTC.

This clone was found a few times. This CDR3 reads CASSLGRNEQFF. For the CDR3, the DNA is TGTGCCAGCAGCTTAGGCCGGAATGAGCAGTTCTTC. The chain has TRBV11-3 and TRBJ2-1, with D hard to call. CDR3 length: 12 amino acids. The V and J ends lost 1 base and 7 bases respectively, with 5 bases between them. Looked up from germline, CDR1 is SGHNT and CDR2 is YENEEA.

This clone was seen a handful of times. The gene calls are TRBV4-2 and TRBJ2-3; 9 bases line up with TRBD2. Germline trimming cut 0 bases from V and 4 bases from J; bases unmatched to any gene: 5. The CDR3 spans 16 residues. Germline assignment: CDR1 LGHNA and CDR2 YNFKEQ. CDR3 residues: CASSQEGSGGSDTQYF. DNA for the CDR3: TGTGCCAGCAGCCAAGAAGGTAGCGGGGGCTCAGATACGCAGTATTTT.

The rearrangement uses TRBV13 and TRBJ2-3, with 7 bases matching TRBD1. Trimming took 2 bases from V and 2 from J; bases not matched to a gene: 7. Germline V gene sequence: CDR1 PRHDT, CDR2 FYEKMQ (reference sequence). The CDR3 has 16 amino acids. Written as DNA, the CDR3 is TGTGCCAGCAGCTTAAACCCGGGACAGAACACAGATACGCAGTATTTT. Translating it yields CASSLNPGQNTDTQYF.

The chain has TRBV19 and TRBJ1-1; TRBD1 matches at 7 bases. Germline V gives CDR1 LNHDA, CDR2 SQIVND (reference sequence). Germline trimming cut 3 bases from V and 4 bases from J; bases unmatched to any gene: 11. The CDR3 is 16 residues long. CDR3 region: CASSMDRQIGVTEAFF. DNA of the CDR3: TGTGCCAGTAGTATGGACAGGCAAATCGGGGTCACTGAAGCTTTCTTT.

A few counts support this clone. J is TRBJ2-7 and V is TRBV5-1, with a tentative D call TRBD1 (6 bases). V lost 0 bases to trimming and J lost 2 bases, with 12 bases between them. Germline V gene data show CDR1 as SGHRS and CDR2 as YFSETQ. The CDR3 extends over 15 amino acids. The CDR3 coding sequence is TGCGCCAGCAGCTTGGTTGAGGCAGGGGCCTACGAGCAGTACTTC. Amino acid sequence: CASSLVEAGAYEQYF.

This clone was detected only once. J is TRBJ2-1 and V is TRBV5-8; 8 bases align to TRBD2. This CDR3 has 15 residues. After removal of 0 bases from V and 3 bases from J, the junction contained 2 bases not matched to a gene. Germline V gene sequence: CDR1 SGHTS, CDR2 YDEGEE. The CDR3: CASSLDGTSYNEQFF. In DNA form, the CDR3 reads TGTGCCAGCAGCTTGGATGGGACTAGCTACAATGAGCAGTTCTTC.

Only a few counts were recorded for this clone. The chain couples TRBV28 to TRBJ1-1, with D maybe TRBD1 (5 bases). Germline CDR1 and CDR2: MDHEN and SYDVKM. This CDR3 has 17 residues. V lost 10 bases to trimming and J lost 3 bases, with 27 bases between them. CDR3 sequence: CATKTGLSDRADTEAFF. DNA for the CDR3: TGTGCCACCAAGACGGGACTCAGTGATCGGGCTGACACTGAAGCTTTCTTT.

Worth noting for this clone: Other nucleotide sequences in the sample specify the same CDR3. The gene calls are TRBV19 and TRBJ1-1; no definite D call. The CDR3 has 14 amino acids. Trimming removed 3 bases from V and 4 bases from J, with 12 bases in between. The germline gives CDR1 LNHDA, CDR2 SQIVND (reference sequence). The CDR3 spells CASSISGAATEAFF. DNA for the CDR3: TGTGCCAGTAGTATTAGTGGAGCGGCCACTGAAGCTTTCTTT.

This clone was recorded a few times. The CDR3 DNA is TGTGCCTGGAGCCCTAGCGGGGGGCCAGCCGATACGCAGTATTTT. Translated, it gives CAWSPSGGPADTQYF. The gene calls are TRBV30 and TRBJ2-3, with 11 bases identical to TRBD2. Germline V lookup: CDR1 GTSNPN, CDR2 SVGIG (reference sequence). Trimming at V came to 3 bases and at J to 6 bases, leaving 8 bases not matched to a gene. The CDR3 contains 15 residues.

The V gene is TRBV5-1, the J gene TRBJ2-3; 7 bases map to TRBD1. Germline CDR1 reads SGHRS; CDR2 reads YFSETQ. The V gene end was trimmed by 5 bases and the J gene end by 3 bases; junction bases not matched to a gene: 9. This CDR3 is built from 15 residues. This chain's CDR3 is CASSPNRGATDTQYF. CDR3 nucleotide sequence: TGCGCCAGCAGTCCCAACAGGGGAGCGACAGATACGCAGTATTTT.

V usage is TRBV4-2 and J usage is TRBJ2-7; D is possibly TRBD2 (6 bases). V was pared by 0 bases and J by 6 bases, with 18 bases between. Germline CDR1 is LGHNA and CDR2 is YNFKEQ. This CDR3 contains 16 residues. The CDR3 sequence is CASSQDWREVSREQYF. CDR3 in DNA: TGTGCCAGCAGCCAAGATTGGAGGGAGGTATCGCGCGAGCAGTACTTC.

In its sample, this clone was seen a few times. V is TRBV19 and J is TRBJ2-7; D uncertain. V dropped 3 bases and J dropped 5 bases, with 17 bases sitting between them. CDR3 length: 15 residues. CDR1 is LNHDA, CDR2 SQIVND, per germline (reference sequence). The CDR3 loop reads CASSMGDPRSDEQYF. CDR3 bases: TGTGCCAGTAGTATGGGTGACCCGAGGTCGGACGAGCAGTACTTC.

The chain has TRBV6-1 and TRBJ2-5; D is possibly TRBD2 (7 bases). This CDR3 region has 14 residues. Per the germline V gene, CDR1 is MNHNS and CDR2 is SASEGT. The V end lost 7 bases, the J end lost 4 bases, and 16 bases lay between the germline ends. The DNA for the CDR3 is TGTGCCAGCACTTGGAACAGGGAGGGAGAGACCCAGTACTTC. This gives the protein CASTWNREGETQYF.

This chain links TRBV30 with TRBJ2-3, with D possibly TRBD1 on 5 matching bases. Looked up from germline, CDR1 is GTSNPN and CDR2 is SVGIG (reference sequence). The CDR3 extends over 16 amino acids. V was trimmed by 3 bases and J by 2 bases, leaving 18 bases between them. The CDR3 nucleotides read TGTGCCTGGAGAAAGGGGTGGCCAGAATCCACAGATACGCAGTATTTT. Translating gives CAWRKGWPESTDTQYF.

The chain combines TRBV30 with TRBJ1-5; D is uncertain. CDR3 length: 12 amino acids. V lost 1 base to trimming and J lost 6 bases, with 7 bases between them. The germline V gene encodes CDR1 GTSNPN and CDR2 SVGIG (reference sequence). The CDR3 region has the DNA TGTGCCTGGAGTGGACAAACTCAGCCCCAGCATTTT. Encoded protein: CAWSGQTQPQHF.

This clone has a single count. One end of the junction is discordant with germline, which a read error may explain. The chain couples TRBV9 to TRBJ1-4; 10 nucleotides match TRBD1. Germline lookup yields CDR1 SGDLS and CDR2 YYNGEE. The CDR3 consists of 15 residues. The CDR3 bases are TGTGCCGGCAGCGCGCCGGGACAGGGGCGGGAAAAACTGTTTTTT. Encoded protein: CAGSAPGQGREKLFF. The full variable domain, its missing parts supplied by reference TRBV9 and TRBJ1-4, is DSGVTQTPKHLITATGQRVTLRCSPRSGDLSVYWYQQSLDQGLQFLIQYYNGEERAKGNILERFSAQQFPDLHSELNLSSLELGDSALYFCAGSAPGQGREKLFFGSGTQLSVL.

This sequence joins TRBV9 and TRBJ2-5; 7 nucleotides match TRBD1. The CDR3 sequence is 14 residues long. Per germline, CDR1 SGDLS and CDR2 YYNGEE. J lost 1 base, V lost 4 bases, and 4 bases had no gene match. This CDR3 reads CASSLRDSQETQYF. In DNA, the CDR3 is TGTGCCAGCAGCTTACGGGACAGCCAAGAGACCCAGTACTTC.

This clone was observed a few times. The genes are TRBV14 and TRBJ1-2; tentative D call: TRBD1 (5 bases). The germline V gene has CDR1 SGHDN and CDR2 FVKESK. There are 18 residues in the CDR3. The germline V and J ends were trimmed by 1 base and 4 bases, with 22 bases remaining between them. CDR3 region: CASSQAWTRQNRSYGYTF. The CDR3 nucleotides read TGTGCCAGCAGCCAAGCGTGGACACGGCAAAACAGAAGCTATGGCTACACCTTC.

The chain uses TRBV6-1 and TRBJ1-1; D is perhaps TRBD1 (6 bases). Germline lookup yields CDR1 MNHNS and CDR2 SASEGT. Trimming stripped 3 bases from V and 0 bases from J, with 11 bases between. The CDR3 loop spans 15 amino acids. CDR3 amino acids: CASSEGAGLNTEAFF. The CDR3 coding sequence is TGTGCCAGCAGTGAGGGGGCCGGGCTGAACACTGAAGCTTTCTTT.

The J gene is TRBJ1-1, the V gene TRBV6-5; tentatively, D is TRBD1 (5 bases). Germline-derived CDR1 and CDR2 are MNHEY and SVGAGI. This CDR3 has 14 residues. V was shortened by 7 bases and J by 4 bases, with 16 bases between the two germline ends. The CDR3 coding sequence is TGTGCCAGCACCACGGGACTTTGGGGCACTGAAGCTTTCTTT. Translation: CASTTGLWGTEAFF.

The CDR3 DNA reads TGTGCCATCAGCGCCTTTCAGGGCGTAAGAGCCTACGAGCAGTACTTC. This encodes CAISAFQGVRAYEQYF. The gene calls are TRBV10-3 and TRBJ2-7; tentatively, D is TRBD1 (5 bases). Germline lookup yields CDR1 ENHRY and CDR2 SYGVKD. This CDR3 spans 16 amino acids. V was pared by 6 bases and J by 2 bases, with 20 bases between.